This TCR beta chain was identified in a study of T cells in women clearing cervical HPV infection. The data were produced by immunoSEQ multiplex PCR, yet TCRdb's version contains in-frame clones alone and is incomplete. The sample yields tens of thousands of clones, of which the top ten take up less than 9%. Trimming shortened V by 3 bases and J by 4 bases, and 10 bases separated the two germline ends. From germline, CDR1 is DFQATT and CDR2 SNEGSKA (reference sequence). This CDR3 spans 13 amino acids. About this clone itself: The observed sequence ends 3 residues before the CDR3 terminus, with the missing tail filled in from the germline J gene.

Sequencing was performed on blood buffy coat. The TCR comes from a woman between 18 and 69 years old with a cervical HPV16 infection that either progressed to CIN3+ or cleared (not recorded which). The chain has TRBV20-1 and TRBJ2-1; D is perhaps TRBD1 (6 bases). The CDR3 DNA, read in part, is TGCAGTGCTAGGGACAGTCCTTACAATGAG. Translating it yields CSARDSPYNE. The whole CDR3 sequence reads CSARDSPYNEQFF.